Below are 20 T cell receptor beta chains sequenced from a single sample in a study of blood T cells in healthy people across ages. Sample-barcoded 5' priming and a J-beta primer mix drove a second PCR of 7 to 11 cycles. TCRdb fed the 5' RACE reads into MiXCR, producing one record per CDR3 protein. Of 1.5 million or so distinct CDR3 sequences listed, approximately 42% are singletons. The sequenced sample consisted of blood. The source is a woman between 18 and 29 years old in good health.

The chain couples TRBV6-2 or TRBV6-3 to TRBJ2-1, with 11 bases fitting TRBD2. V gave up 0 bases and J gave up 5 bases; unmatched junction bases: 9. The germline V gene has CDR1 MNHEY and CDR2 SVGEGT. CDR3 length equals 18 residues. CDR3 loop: CASSYSTSGRGSHNEQFF. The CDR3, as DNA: TGTGCCAGCAGTTACTCCACTAGCGGGAGAGGGTCTCACAATGAGCAGTTCTTC.

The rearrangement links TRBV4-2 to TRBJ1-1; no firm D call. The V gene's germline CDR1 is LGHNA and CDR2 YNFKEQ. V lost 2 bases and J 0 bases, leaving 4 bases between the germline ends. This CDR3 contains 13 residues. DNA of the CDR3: TGTGCCAGCAGCCAACTTGTGAACACTGAAGCTTTCTTT. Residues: CASSQLVNTEAFF.

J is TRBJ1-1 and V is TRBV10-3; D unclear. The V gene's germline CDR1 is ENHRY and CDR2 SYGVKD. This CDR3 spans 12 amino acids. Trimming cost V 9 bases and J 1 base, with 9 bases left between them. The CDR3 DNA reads TGTGCCATACAAGAGACGAACACTGAAGCTTTCTTT. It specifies CAIQETNTEAFF.

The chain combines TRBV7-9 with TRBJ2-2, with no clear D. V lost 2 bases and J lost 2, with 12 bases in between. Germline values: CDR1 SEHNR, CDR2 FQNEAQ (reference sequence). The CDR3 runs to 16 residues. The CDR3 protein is CASSLRMVGNTGELFF. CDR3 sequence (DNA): TGTGCCAGCAGCTTACGTATGGTCGGAAACACCGGGGAGCTGTTTTTT.

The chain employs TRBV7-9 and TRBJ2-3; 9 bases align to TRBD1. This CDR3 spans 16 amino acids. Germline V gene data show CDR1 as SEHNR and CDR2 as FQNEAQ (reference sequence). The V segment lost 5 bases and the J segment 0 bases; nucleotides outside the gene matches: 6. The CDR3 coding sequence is TGTGCCAGCAGCCCGAGGGGACAGGGAAGCACAGATACGCAGTATTTT. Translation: CASSPRGQGSTDTQYF.

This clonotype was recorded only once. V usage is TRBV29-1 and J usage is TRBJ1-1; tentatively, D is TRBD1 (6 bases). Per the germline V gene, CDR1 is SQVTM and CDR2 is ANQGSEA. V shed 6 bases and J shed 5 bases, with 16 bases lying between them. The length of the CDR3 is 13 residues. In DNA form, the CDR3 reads TGCAGCGTGGGTACCAGGGGCGGAACTGAAGCTTTCTTT. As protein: CSVGTRGGTEAFF.

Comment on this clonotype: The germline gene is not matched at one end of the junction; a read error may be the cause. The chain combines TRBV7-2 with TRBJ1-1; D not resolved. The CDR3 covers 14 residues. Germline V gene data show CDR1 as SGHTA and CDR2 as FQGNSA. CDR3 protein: CANSTNSGFTEAFF. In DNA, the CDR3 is TGTGCCAACAGCACTAATTCGGGTTTCACTGAAGCTTTCTTT.

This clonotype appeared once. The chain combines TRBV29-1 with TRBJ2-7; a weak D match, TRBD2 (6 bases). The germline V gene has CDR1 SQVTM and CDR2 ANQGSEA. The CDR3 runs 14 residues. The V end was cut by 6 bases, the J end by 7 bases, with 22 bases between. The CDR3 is CSVGDWGRVGEQYF. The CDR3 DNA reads TGCAGCGTCGGGGACTGGGGTCGGGTAGGTGAGCAGTACTTC.

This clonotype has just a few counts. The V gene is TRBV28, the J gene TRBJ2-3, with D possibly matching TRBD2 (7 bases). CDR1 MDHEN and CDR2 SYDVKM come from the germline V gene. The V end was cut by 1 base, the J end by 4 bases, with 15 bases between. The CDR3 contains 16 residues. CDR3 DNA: TGTGCCAGCAGTTTATCCTCGGCGGGGGCGGCAGATACGCAGTATTTT. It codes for CASSLSSAGAADTQYF.

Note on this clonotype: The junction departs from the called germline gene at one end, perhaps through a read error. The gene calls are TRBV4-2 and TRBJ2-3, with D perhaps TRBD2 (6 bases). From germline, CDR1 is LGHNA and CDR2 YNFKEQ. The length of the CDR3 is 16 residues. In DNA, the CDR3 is TGCGCCAGCAGCCAAGATCTGGGCGGGGGCACAGATACGCAGTATTTT. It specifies CASSQDLGGGTDTQYF.

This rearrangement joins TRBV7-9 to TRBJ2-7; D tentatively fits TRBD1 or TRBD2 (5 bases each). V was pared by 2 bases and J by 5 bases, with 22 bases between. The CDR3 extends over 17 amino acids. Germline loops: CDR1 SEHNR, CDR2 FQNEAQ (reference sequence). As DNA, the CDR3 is TGTGCCAGCAGCTTATCGTTGGGCCCAGGGAGACCCCACGAGCAGTACTTC. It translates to CASSLSLGPGRPHEQYF. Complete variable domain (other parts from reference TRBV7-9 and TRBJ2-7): DTGVSQNPRHKITKRGQNVTFRCDPISEHNRLYWYRQTLGQGPEFLTYFQNEAQLEKSRLLSDRFSAERPKGSFSTLEIQRTEQGDSAMYLCASSLSLGPGRPHEQYFGPGTRLTVT.

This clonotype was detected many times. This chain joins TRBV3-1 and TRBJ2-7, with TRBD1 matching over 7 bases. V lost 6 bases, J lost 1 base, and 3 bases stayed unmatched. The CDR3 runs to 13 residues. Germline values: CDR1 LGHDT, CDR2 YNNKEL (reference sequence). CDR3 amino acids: CASRRQGSYEQYF. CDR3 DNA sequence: TGTGCCAGCAGGCGACAGGGATCCTACGAGCAGTACTTC.

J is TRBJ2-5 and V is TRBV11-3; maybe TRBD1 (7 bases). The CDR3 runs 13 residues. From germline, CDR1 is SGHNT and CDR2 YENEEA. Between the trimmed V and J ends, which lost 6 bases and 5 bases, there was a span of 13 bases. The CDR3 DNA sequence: TGTGCCAGCAGTACTAGCAGGGGGGAGACCCAGTACTTC. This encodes CASSTSRGETQYF.

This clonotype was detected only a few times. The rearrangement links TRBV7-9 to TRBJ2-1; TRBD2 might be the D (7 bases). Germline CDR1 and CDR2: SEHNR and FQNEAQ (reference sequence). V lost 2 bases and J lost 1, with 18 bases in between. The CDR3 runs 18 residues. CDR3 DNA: TGTGCCAGCAGCTTACGCGCGGGGGCGGGGCCTTCCTACAATGAGCAGTTCTTC. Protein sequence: CASSLRAGAGPSYNEQFF.

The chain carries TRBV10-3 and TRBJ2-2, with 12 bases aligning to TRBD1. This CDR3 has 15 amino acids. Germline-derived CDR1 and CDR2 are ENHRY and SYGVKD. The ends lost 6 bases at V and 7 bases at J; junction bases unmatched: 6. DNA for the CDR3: TGTGCCATCAGACCCGGGACAGGGGGCCTCGGGGAGCTGTTTTTT. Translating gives CAIRPGTGGLGELFF.

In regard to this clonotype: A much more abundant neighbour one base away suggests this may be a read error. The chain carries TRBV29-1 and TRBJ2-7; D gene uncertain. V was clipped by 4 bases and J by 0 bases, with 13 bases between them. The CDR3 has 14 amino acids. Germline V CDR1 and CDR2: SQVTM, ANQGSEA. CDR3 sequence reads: CSVVVQVSSYEQYF. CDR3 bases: TGCAGCGTTGTTGTCCAGGTGAGCTCCTACGAGCAGTACTTC.

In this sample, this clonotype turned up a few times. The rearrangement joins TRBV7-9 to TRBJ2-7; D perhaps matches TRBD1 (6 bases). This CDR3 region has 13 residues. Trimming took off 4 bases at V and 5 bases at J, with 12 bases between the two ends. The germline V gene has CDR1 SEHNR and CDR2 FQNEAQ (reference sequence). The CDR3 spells CASSSLGGNEQYF. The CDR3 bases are TGTGCCAGCAGCTCTTTAGGGGGTAACGAGCAGTACTTC.

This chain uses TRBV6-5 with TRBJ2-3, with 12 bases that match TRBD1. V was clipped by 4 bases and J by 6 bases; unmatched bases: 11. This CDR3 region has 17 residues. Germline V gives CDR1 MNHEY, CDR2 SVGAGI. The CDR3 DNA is TGTGCCAGCAGTTTAGGGACAGGGGGCGCGGGGCGGGATACGCAGTATTTT. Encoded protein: CASSLGTGGAGRDTQYF.

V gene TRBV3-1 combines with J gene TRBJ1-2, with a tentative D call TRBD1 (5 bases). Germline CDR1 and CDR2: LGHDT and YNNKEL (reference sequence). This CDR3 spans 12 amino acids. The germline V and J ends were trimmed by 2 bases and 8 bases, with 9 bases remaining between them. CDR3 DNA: TGTGCCAGCAGCCAACGGGGGAGCGGCTACACCTTC. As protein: CASSQRGSGYTF.

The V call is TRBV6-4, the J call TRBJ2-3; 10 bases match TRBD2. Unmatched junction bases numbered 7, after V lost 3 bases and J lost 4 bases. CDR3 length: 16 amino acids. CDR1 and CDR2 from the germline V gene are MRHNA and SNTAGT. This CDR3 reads CASSERAGGLPDTQYF. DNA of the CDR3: TGTGCCAGCAGTGAAAGAGCGGGGGGGCTACCAGATACGCAGTATTTT.